The following is a T cell receptor beta chain sequence with its context. What it binds is unknown. This sample stems from a study of CXCR3-negative and CXCR3-positive naive CD8 T cells. Notes on the study in general: CXCR3-positive naive cells carried more hydrophobic TRB CDR3s than CXCR3-negative ones. Naive subsets expressed similar surface CD5; TRB CDR3 features served to infer TCR strength.

The CDR3 covers 15 residues. The germline gives CDR1 DFQATT, CDR2 SNEGSKA (reference sequence). 5' RACE that incorporated UMI labels was used to prepare the TRB cDNA libraries. Following a re-call of the 5' RACE reads, TCRdb has one entry per CDR3 protein and lacks DNA. The sample totals some 150,000 distinct CDR3 sequences. The receptor was derived from a human donor in good health. Some clones in this sample may be carry-over from other donors' samples. V and J are TRBV20-1 and TRBJ2-7; TCRdb gives TRBD2 as the D gene, but with no DNA this cannot be confirmed. Sequencing was done on a sample of naive CXCR3+ CD8+ T cells from blood. Subset given: CD45RO-CCR7+CD27+CD95- naive CD8+ T cells expressing CXCR3 (TNR3+). CDR3 sequence reads: CSATSGVKARDEQYF.